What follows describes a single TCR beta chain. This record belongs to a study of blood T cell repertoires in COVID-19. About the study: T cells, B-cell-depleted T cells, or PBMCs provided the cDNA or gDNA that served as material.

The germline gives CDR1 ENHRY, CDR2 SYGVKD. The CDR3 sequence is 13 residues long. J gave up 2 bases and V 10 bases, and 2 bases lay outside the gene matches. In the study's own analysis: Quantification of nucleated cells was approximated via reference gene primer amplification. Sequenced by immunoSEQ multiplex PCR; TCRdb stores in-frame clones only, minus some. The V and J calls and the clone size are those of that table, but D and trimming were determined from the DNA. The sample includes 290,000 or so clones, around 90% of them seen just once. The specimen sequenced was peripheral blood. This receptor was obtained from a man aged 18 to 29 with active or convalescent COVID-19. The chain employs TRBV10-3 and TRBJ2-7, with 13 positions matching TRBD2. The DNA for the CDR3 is TGTGCCAGCGGGACTAGCGGGGCCTACGAGCAGTACTTC. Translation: CASGTSGAYEQYF.